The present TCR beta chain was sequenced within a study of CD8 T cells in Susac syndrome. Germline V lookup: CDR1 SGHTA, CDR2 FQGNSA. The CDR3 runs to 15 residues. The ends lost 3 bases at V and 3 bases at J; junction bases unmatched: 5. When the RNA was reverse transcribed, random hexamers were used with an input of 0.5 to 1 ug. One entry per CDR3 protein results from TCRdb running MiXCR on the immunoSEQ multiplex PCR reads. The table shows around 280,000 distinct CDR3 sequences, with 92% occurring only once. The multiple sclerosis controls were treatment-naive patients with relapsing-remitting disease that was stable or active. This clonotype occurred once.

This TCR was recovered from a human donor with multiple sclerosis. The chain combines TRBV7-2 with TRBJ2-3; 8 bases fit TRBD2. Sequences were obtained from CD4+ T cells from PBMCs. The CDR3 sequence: CASSFFASGTDTQYF. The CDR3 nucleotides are TGTGCCAGCAGCTTTTTTGCTAGCGGGACAGATACGCAGTATTTT.